This TCR beta chain was sequenced during a study of blood T cells in healthy people across ages. Note on this clonotype: Its antigen is not known.

Overall study findings and caveats: Long-lived donors had more naive CD4+ cells and higher diversity than aged donors. Among T cells, TCR beta diversity per million cells dropped roughly linearly as age rose.

V was pared by 6 bases and J by 5 bases, with 6 bases of the junction left unmatched. This CDR3 contains 12 residues. Germline loops: CDR1 DFQATT, CDR2 SNEGSKA (reference sequence). Primers used in a second PCR of about 7 to 12 cycles were a sample-barcoded 5' primer and a J-beta primer mix. TCRdb re-derived calls from the 5' RACE reads in MiXCR, one entry per CDR3 protein. The data contain 650,000 to 1,000,000 distinct CDR3 sequences, less than 60% of them seen just once; the ten biggest clones take up 15% to 20%. Per sample, at least 6 micrograms of total RNA were extracted. The sequence was obtained from a man older than 75 in good health. This chain uses TRBV20-1 with TRBJ2-7; 8 positions agree with TRBD2. The source material was blood. CDR3 region: CSAAGTRNEQYF. DNA for the CDR3: TGCAGTGCAGCCGGGACTAGAAACGAGCAGTACTTC.